The 11 T cell receptor beta chains listed next were all sequenced from one sample in a study of T cell repertoires in ileal Crohn's disease. Libraries were prepared by immunoSEQ multiplex PCR; TCRdb keeps only in-frame clonotypes and omits some of them. Among approximately 15,000 clones, around 80% were seen once, and the ten largest hold less than 6.5%. The material sequenced was ileal tissue. Receptor source: an adult with Crohn's disease.

J is TRBJ2-7 and V is TRBV4-3, with D perhaps TRBD2 (6 bases). The CDR3 has 13 amino acids. Germline CDR1 and CDR2: LGHNA and YSLEER. Trimming stripped 0 bases from V and 5 bases from J, with 8 bases between. The CDR3 here is CASSQDWGDEQYF. CDR3 sequence (DNA): TGCGCCAGCAGCCAAGATTGGGGGGACGAGCAGTACTTC.

The chain has TRBV15 and TRBJ2-3; 13 bases fit TRBD2. Germline CDR1 LNHNV, CDR2 YYDKDF (reference sequence). The CDR3 extends over 18 amino acids. V shed 1 base, J shed 4 bases, and the junction held 8 bases outside the gene matches. CDR3 in amino acids: CATSRVGILAGGPDTQYF. For the CDR3, the DNA is TGTGCCACCAGCAGAGTCGGAATACTAGCGGGAGGGCCAGATACGCAGTATTTT.

This chain links TRBV19 with TRBJ2-3; tentatively, D is TRBD1 (9 bases). With 3 bases removed from V and 8 bases from J, the gap between germline ends came to 27 bases. Germline assignment: CDR1 LNHDA and CDR2 SQIVND (reference sequence). The CDR3 runs to 18 residues. As DNA, the CDR3 is TGTGCCAGTAGTATGCAGGGACAGGGACTAGTGGGAGGTAGTACGCAGTATTTT. Protein product: CASSMQGQGLVGGSTQYF.

The chain is built from TRBV19 and TRBJ2-3, with 8 positions matching TRBD1. CDR3 length: 15 amino acids. Germline V gene data show CDR1 as LNHDA and CDR2 as SQIVND (reference sequence). V was clipped by 4 bases and J by 6 bases; unmatched bases: 9. The CDR3 bases are TGTGCCAGTAGTAGAGGCAGGGGGCTTGTGGATACGCAGTATTTT. Residues: CASSRGRGLVDTQYF.

The genes are TRBV27 and TRBJ2-7; the match to TRBD2 covers 7 bases. The junction had 16 bases not matched to a gene; V was cut back by 5 bases and J by 12 bases. From germline, CDR1 is MNHEY and CDR2 SMNVEV (reference sequence). This CDR3 has 14 residues. The CDR3 reads CASSPVREAPGRYF. CDR3 sequence (DNA): TGTGCCAGCAGTCCCGTCCGGGAGGCCCCCGGGCGGTACTTC.

This chain links TRBV5-4 with TRBJ2-7, with TRBD2 matching over 8 bases. This CDR3 is 14 amino acids long. Germline CDR1 reads SGHNT; CDR2 reads YYREEE (reference sequence). V dropped 1 base and J dropped 9; count of bases not matched to a gene: 9. CDR3 region: CASSLSGGPFGQYF. CDR3 DNA: TGTGCCAGCAGCTTGTCGGGAGGGCCCTTCGGGCAGTACTTC.

The sample holds a few counts of this clone. This chain joins TRBV9 and TRBJ1-6; D is uncertain. Trimming stripped 2 bases from V and 4 bases from J, with 7 bases between. Germline assignment: CDR1 SGDLS and CDR2 YYNGEE. The CDR3 contains 14 residues. The CDR3 is CASSVRFYNSPLHF. The DNA of the CDR3 is TGTGCCAGCAGCGTGCGGTTTTATAATTCACCCCTCCACTTT.

The rearrangement joins TRBV9 to TRBJ2-5; D gene uncertain. This CDR3 is built from 14 residues. Trimming took 0 bases from V and 5 from J, leaving 11 bases between them. Germline lookup yields CDR1 SGDLS and CDR2 YYNGEE. CDR3 nucleotides: TGTGCCAGCAGCGTAGGCCCTACCTTGGAGACCCAGTACTTC. It codes for CASSVGPTLETQYF.

The chain uses TRBV19 and TRBJ1-2; a possible D gene is TRBD1 (6 bases). The CDR3 sequence is 13 residues long. V gave up 7 bases and J gave up 4 bases, with 13 bases separating them. The germline gives CDR1 LNHDA, CDR2 SQIVND (reference sequence). The CDR3 loop is CASTPRTVYGYTF. The CDR3 region has the DNA TGTGCCAGTACCCCTAGGACAGTCTATGGCTACACCTTC.

This clone was seen only a few times. The V and J genes are TRBV2 and TRBJ1-3, with D perhaps matching TRBD1 (5 bases). From germline, CDR1 is SNHLY and CDR2 FYNNEI. This CDR3 contains 15 residues. Trimming left V 4 bases short and J 0 bases short, with 10 bases between. The CDR3 DNA sequence: TGTGCCAGCAGTGGACAGATGAGCTCTGGAAACACCATATATTTT. It codes for CASSGQMSSGNTIYF.

The CDR3 DNA follows: TGTGCCAGTAGTATCTCGGGACTAGGAGGTCAGCCCCAGCATTTT. Amino acids: CASSISGLGGQPQHF. This rearrangement joins TRBV19 to TRBJ1-5, with a weak D call TRBD1 (5 bases). Germline CDR1 and CDR2: LNHDA and SQIVND (reference sequence). The CDR3 loop spans 15 amino acids. Trimming cost V 3 bases and J 6 bases, with 15 bases left between them.